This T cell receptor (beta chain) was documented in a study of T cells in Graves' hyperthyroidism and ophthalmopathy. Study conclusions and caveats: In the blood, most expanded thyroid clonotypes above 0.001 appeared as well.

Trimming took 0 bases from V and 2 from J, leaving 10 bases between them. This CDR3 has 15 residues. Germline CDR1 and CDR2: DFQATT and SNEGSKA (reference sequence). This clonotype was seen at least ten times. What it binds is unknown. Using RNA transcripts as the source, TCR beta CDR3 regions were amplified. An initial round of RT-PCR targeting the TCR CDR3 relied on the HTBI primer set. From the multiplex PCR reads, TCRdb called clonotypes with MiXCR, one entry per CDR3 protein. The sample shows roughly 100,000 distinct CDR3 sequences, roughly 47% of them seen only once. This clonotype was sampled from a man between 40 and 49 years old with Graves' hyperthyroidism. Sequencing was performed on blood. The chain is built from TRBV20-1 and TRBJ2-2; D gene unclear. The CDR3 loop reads CSARDLFGNTGELFF. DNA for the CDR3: TGCAGTGCTAGAGATCTTTTCGGAAACACCGGGGAGCTGTTTTTT.